This TCR beta chain was sequenced for a study of shared clonotypes between healthy human individuals (dated by TCRdb to the early 2020s). At the level of the whole study: The cohort comprised two women and three men aged 18 to 49 years. For each donor, three plates each were used for CD4 naive and CD4 memory, two plates were used for CD8 naive, and one plate was used for CD8 memory. To estimate repertoire size and how much clonotype sharing occurs between individuals, the study deeply sequenced the blood TCR repertoires of a handful of healthy adults. Different laboratories and diverse techniques were used to prepare libraries and sequence TCR repertoires, to increase sequencing depth and limit assay-specific biases. Per donor, leukapheresis produced somewhere between about 0.8 and 9 billion PBMCs.

Overall results and qualifications from the work: Because the study included a small number of donors, the genetic and exposure-history diversity represented was limited. Sampling was limited to blood, and TCR repertoires in tissue likely differ from TCR repertoires in blood. Pairwise subsampling led to the expectation that sequencing depth would affect the degree of clonotype sharing among donors. Estimated clonotype richness was generally larger for naive than for memory subsets. Incomplete sequencing was indicated by rarefaction of sorted-subset datasets, despite the large sequencing depth. Across a few donors, approximately 5% of naive CD4, approximately 3.6% of naive CD8, about 2.3% of memory CD4, and under 0.45% of memory CD8 clonotypes were shared. Clonotypes shared by all four sorted-subset donors showed higher generation probabilities than non-shared clonotypes.

Using the deep immunoSEQ assay, TCR CDR3 regions were amplified from genomic DNA by multiplex PCR. For each cell subset, the extracted genomic DNA was distributed evenly across all wells of several immunoSEQ 96-well plates, and each plate served as one replicate. For sorted subsets, approximately 0.2 ug of genomic DNA, equivalent to 30,000 or so T cell genomes, went into each replicate PCR. The purified libraries were quantified using a Qubit 3.0 fluorometer, sized with a Bioanalyzer 2100, and then quantified again using the KAPA Library Quantification kit. Every immunoSEQ 96-well plate was sequenced on a separate single-read 150-cycle Illumina NextSeq 550 flow cell. On the study's bioinformatics: Because the immunoSEQ output included only junctional sequences and no quality scores, the filtering could not be the same as the filtering used for full-length reads. To assign V/J genes and CDR3, sequences were annotated against IMGT germline references using PyIR, a Python wrapper for IgBLAST v1.9. Any read was removed if the V/J assignment was weak (E-value above 1e-6), the CDR3 was missing, or the read contained stop codons, out-of-frame junctions, or ambiguous translated residues. A V3J clonotype was defined by an identical inferred V gene, J gene, and CDR3 amino acid sequence. The percentage overlap between two repertoires was calculated by dividing the number of shared unique clonotypes by the size of the smaller repertoire. Repertoire richness was assessed with RTK rarefaction, the Chao1 estimator, and Recon v2.1 estimates of unobserved clonotypes. For all TCRbeta clonotypes obtained by the gDNA method from a handful of donors, generation probabilities were computed with OLGA. TCRdb stores this immuneACCESS table with in-frame sequences only. Part of the clones is absent; in the studies checked, under half of the shortfall reflects unresolved V genes, and no reason is known for the rest. D and trimming come from the DNA, and the V and J calls and clone size come from that table. Across this sample there are some 2 million clones, with over 85% seen only once. The ten largest clonotypes hold more than 0.1% of the sample.

The donors were healthy, HIV-negative adults who had no recently reported acute infections or vaccinations. Only Caucasian adults living in Nashville, Tennessee, USA were represented among the donors. CD4+ T cells were enriched by magnetic negative selection; naive cells were then positively selected on CD45RA, and the negative fraction formed the memory subset. After blood collection by leukapheresis, PBMCs were isolated using Ficoll-Histopaque density gradient centrifugation and then cryopreserved in the vapor phase of liquid nitrogen. Analytical flow cytometry was used to check the purity and quantity of every magnetically sorted T cell population. Each sorted fraction had its genomic DNA isolated and then quantified by UV absorbance on a Nanodrop 2000c. Of note for this clone: It has no known antigen specificity. Within one base of it there is no much larger clone, and no base qualities were kept.

The CDR3 sequence holds 15 residues, the cysteine and phenylalanine included. Just the 45-base CDR3 DNA is kept, in frame starting at base 1. After removal of 6 bases from V and 5 bases from J, the junction retains 6 bases not matched to a gene. The germline V gene specifies SGHTA as CDR1 and FQGNSA as CDR2. The source of this sequence is a man between 18 and 29 years old in good health. The sample consisted of naive CD4+ T cells sorted from blood. This specimen's cell subset or site label, per the study, means: CD45RA+ positively selected. The sequence links TRBV7-2 to TRBJ2-1; TRBD1 fits 11 bases in the junction. The DNA sequence reads TGTGCCAGCAGGGTCGGGACAGGGGGTCACAATGAGCAGTTCTTC. Protein translation: CASRVGTGGHNEQFF.